What follows are 20 T cell receptor beta chains derived from one specimen sequenced in a study of blood T cell repertoires in COVID-19. Only in-frame clones appear in the TCRdb table, and some are missing; sequencing was by immunoSEQ multiplex PCR. The data contain approximately 50,000 clones, more than 85% of them singletons. Source material: peripheral blood. The receptors come from a man aged 50 to 59 with active COVID-19.

The chain carries TRBV6-5 and TRBJ1-3; 10 positions agree with TRBD1. The germline V gene has CDR1 MNHEY and CDR2 SVGAGI. The V gene end was trimmed by 5 bases and the J gene end by 7 bases; junction bases not matched to a gene: 2. CDR3 size: 13 residues. This CDR3 reads CASSRTGGNTIYF. The DNA for the CDR3 is TGTGCCAGCAGTCGGACAGGGGGGAACACCATATATTTT.

The gene calls are TRBV5-5 and TRBJ1-2; perhaps TRBD1 as D (6 bases). CDR1 is SGHKS and CDR2 is YYEKEE in the germline V gene (reference sequence). The CDR3 totals 13 residues. Between the trimmed V and J ends, which lost 0 bases and 8 bases, there was a span of 11 bases. The CDR3 DNA sequence: TGTGCCAGCAGCTTGGTGTCAGGGGACGGCTACACCTTC. It specifies CASSLVSGDGYTF.

This rearrangement joins TRBV5-4 to TRBJ2-3; D ambiguous. The CDR3 is 14 residues long. Looked up from germline, CDR1 is SGHNT and CDR2 is YYREEE (reference sequence). V lost 0 bases, J lost 0 bases, and 5 bases lay in between. As DNA, the CDR3 is TGTGCCAGCAGCTTGGACAGCAGCACAGATACGCAGTATTTT. Its protein product is CASSLDSSTDTQYF. Complete variable domain (other parts from reference TRBV5-4 and TRBJ2-3): ETGVTQSPTHLIKTRGQQVTLRCSSQSGHNTVSWYQQALGQGPQFIFQYYREEENGRGNFPPRFSGLQFPNYSSELNVNALELDDSALYLCASSLDSSTDTQYFGPGTRLTVL.

The gene calls are TRBV5-8 and TRBJ1-4, with 9 bases lining up with TRBD1. There are 15 residues in the CDR3. Per germline, CDR1 SGHTS and CDR2 YDEGEE. V trimming: 1 base; J trimming: 7 bases; junction bases outside the gene matches: 5. CDR3 amino acids: CASSLLGQGFEKLFF. The CDR3 DNA is TGTGCCAGCAGCTTGTTGGGACAGGGATTTGAAAAACTGTTTTTT.

V is TRBV27 and J is TRBJ1-1, with TRBD1 identical over 9 bases. Per the germline V gene, CDR1 is MNHEY and CDR2 is SMNVEV (reference sequence). The V gene end was trimmed by 10 bases and the J gene end by 10 bases; junction bases not matched to a gene: 10. The CDR3 spans 12 residues. The CDR3 here is CATRDRVERAFF. CDR3 DNA sequence: TGTGCCACCCGGGACAGGGTAGAACGAGCTTTCTTT.

The chain couples TRBV7-9 to TRBJ2-1; TRBD1 aligns across 10 bases. The CDR3 is made up of 15 amino acids. Germline assignment: CDR1 SEHNR and CDR2 FQNEAQ (reference sequence). Germline trimming cut 4 bases from V and 9 bases from J; bases unmatched to any gene: 9. CDR3 sequence (DNA): TGTGCCAGCAGCTCGGGGACAGGGGTTGCGAGTGAGCAGTTCTTC. Translation gives CASSSGTGVASEQFF.

This clone was observed a single time. The chain uses TRBV29-1 and TRBJ2-5; tentatively, D is TRBD2 (6 bases). This CDR3 has 12 amino acids. V lost 6 bases and J lost 7, with 15 bases in between. Germline CDR1 and CDR2: SQVTM and ANQGSEA. CDR3 DNA sequence: TGCAGCGTCGCGGAGGGCGATGGGACCCAGTACTTC. Protein: CSVAEGDGTQYF.

V and J are TRBV7-9 and TRBJ2-7; no clear D gene. Germline V gives CDR1 SEHNR, CDR2 FQNEAQ (reference sequence). The CDR3 is 12 residues long. Trimming removed 1 base from V and 4 bases from J, with 5 bases in between. CDR3 DNA sequence: TGTGCCAGCAGCTTAGTGGAGTACGAGCAGTACTTC. Protein: CASSLVEYEQYF. The variable domain in full, with the rest retrieved from reference TRBV7-9 and TRBJ2-7, is DTGVSQNPRHKITKRGQNVTFRCDPISEHNRLYWYRQTLGQGPEFLTYFQNEAQLEKSRLLSDRFSAERPKGSFSTLEIQRTEQGDSAMYLCASSLVEYEQYFGPGTRLTVT.

The chain is built from TRBV28 and TRBJ1-4, with D perhaps TRBD1 (6 bases). This CDR3 comprises 15 residues. Trimming shortened V by 5 bases and J by 6 bases, and 16 bases separated the two germline ends. From germline, CDR1 is MDHEN and CDR2 SYDVKM. CDR3 sequence (DNA): TGTGCCAGCAGTCTGATCCGGGACACCGATGAAAAACTGTTTTTT. Amino acids: CASSLIRDTDEKLFF.

The chain combines TRBV7-2 with TRBJ2-5; 7 nucleotides line up with TRBD1. The CDR3 totals 14 residues. From germline, CDR1 is SGHTA and CDR2 FQGNSA. V was clipped by 5 bases and J by 6 bases; unmatched bases: 9. The CDR3: CASSQNTGAQTQYF. CDR3 bases: TGTGCCAGCAGCCAAAACACAGGGGCACAGACCCAGTACTTC. The full variable domain, with the rest looked up from reference TRBV7-2 and TRBJ2-5, is GAGVSQSPSNKVTEKGKDVELRCDPISGHTALYWYRQSLGQGLEFLIYFQGNSAPDKSGLPSDRFSAERTGGSVSTLTIQRTQQEDSAVYLCASSQNTGAQTQYFGPGTRLLVL.

In DNA form, the CDR3 reads TGTGCCAGCAGTCGGACAGAAATAGATTCACCCCTCCACTTT. Residues: CASSRTEIDSPLHF. This chain uses TRBV6-5 with TRBJ1-6, with D tentatively TRBD1 (6 bases). Looked up from germline, CDR1 is MNHEY and CDR2 is SVGAGI. V gave up 5 bases and J gave up 8 bases, with 13 bases separating them. The CDR3 is made up of 14 amino acids.

This clone was recorded once. The CDR3, as DNA: TGCGCCAGCAGCGCCCGACAGGGTACCTACGAGCAGTACTTC. This sequence encodes CASSARQGTYEQYF. The V call is TRBV5-1, the J call TRBJ2-7; TRBD1 agrees at 7 bases. The CDR3 is 14 amino acids. Per the germline V gene, CDR1 is SGHRS and CDR2 is YFSETQ. J gave up 2 bases and V 4 bases, and 6 bases lay outside the gene matches.

V gene TRBV3-1 (or the pseudogene TRBV3-2) combines with J gene TRBJ2-1, with a possible D match to TRBD2 (5 bases). Germline V gene lookup returns CDR1 LGHDT and CDR2 YNNKEL (reference sequence). The ends were cut back, 0 bases at V and 3 bases at J, with 12 bases in the middle. This CDR3 is built from 16 residues. The CDR3 DNA follows: TGTGCCAGCAGCCAAGATAGTCCGGGGATCTACAATGAGCAGTTCTTC. This translates into CASSQDSPGIYNEQFF.

This chain connects TRBV5-1 to TRBJ2-6; TRBD1 is a possible D gene (6 bases). The germline V gene has CDR1 SGHRS and CDR2 YFSETQ. The CDR3 loop spans 16 amino acids. Trimming pared 5 bases from V and 1 base from J, leaving 13 bases between. DNA of the CDR3: TGCGCCAGCAGACCAACCGGACAGTCTGGGGCCAACGTCCTGACTTTC. This encodes CASRPTGQSGANVLTF.

This chain connects TRBV7-9 to TRBJ2-3; D is unresolved. CDR1 is SEHNR, CDR2 FQNEAQ, per germline (reference sequence). This CDR3 spans 13 amino acids. Trimming shortened V by 3 bases and J by 4 bases, and 8 bases separated the two germline ends. The CDR3 DNA follows: TGTGCCAGCAGCTTGGAGCCGTCAGATACGCAGTATTTT. It codes for CASSLEPSDTQYF.

V is TRBV15 and J is TRBJ2-4; D may be TRBD2 (5 bases). The CDR3 totals 18 residues. CDR1 LNHNV and CDR2 YYDKDF come from the germline V gene (reference sequence). Trimming cost V 0 bases and J 3 bases, with 18 bases left between them. The chain's CDR3 is CATSRDLRVEGSKNIQYF. The CDR3 DNA sequence: TGTGCCACCAGCAGAGATCTGCGGGTGGAAGGTAGCAAAAACATTCAGTACTTC. Supplemented by reference TRBV15 and TRBJ2-4, the full variable domain reads DAMVIQNPRYQVTQFGKPVTLSCSQTLNHNVMYWYQQKSSQAPKLLFHYYDKDFNNEADTPDNFQSRRPNTSFCFLDIRSPGLGDTAMYLCATSRDLRVEGSKNIQYFGAGTRLSVL.

The V call is TRBV10-3, the J call TRBJ2-3; 12 positions agree with TRBD2. CDR1 ENHRY and CDR2 SYGVKD come from the germline V gene. Trimming at V came to 6 bases and at J to 0 bases, leaving 4 bases not matched to a gene. CDR3 length equals 16 residues. The CDR3 region is CAIRPGLAGSTDTQYF. The CDR3 DNA reads as TGTGCCATCAGGCCGGGACTAGCGGGCAGCACAGATACGCAGTATTTT.

This clone is a singleton in its sample. The chain joins TRBV18 to TRBJ1-2; D might be TRBD1 (6 bases). The CDR3 is 15 residues long. The V and J ends lost 3 bases and 7 bases respectively, with 18 bases between them. Germline V gene lookup returns CDR1 KGHSH and CDR2 LQKENI. DNA of the CDR3: TGTGCCAGCTCACCGGGTGGCAGGGGATTAAGTGGCTACACCTTC. This encodes CASSPGGRGLSGYTF.

This clone was found once. This chain links TRBV29-1 with TRBJ2-6, with TRBD2 identical over 9 bases. V was pared by 8 bases and J by 0 bases, with 8 bases of the junction left unmatched. This CDR3 comprises 16 residues. CDR1 SQVTM and CDR2 ANQGSEA come from the germline V gene. CDR3: CSCRTSVNSGANVLTF. The DNA of the CDR3 is TGCAGCTGTCGGACTAGCGTGAACTCTGGGGCCAACGTCCTGACTTTC. The whole variable domain, filled in from reference TRBV29-1 and TRBJ2-6, reads SAVISQKPSRDICQRGTSLTIQCQVDSQVTMMFWYRQQPGQSLTLIATANQGSEATYESGFVIDKFPISRPNLTFSTLTVSNMSPEDSSIYLCSCRTSVNSGANVLTFGAGSRLTVL.

The chain carries TRBV2 and TRBJ2-3; TRBD2 aligns across 9 bases. CDR3 length equals 19 residues. The junction had 20 bases not matched to a gene; V was cut back by 6 bases and J by 4 bases. Looked up from germline, CDR1 is SNHLY and CDR2 is FYNNEI. The CDR3 DNA reads TGTGCCAGCAGCGCCCCGTCTATGCGGGAGGGCCTAGACGCAGATACGCAGTATTTT. Amino acids: CASSAPSMREGLDADTQYF.